This TCR beta chain emerged from a study of blood T cell repertoires in COVID-19 (TCRdb year 2020). About the investigation overall: Samples covering the acute and convalescent phases of COVID-19 were provided by collaborators in the United States, Italy and Spain. The sample metadata nearly always contained a de-identified subject ID, COVID-19 status, age in years and sex. The prospective study material was composed of cDNA or gDNA derived from T cells, B-cell-depleted T cells, or PBMCs. Samples were obtained from the ongoing ImmuneRACE study (first 160 participants) and from 1,000 to 1,500 subjects provided by 6 global collaborators. The repertoires were made available in a free public database intended to serve as a resource for research on the immune response to SARS-CoV-2. The dataset comprised deeply sampled blood TCRbeta repertoires from subjects exposed to, actively infected with, or recovered from COVID-19. Where HLA class I and class II types were available, the types were taken from metadata supplied by the sample provider, not from assay-based typing. Overall study outcomes, separate from this receptor: Clinical and demographic metadata were provided uncurated, with the amount varying by source and participant.

Compared with germline, V lacks 3 bases and J lacks 8 bases; bases without a gene match: 9. There are 17 amino acids in the CDR3, from cysteine to phenylalanine inclusive. Only CDR3 DNA is held: 51 bases, read in frame from base 1. CDR1 and CDR2, looked up from the germline V gene, are KGHSH and LQKENI. Worth noting for this clone: The antigen it recognizes is unknown. It has no much larger one-base neighbor in the sample; base qualities were not kept.

The immunoSEQ Assay, a bias-controlled multiplex PCR, was used to amplify TCRbeta CDR3 regions from genomic DNA. The authors' analysis ran thus. The number of nucleated cells in each sample was estimated from the amplification of reference gene primers within the assay. To quantify the absolute abundance of each unique TCRbeta CDR3 rearrangement, sequence reads were collapsed and filtered. For each sample, productive Simpson clonality was calculated as the square root of Simpson's diversity index across productive rearrangements. Entries here come from immuneACCESS through TCRdb and include only in-frame sequences with V and J called. Some clones fail to appear in such tables; in the studies checked, an unresolved V gene covers under half of the shortfall, and the cause of the remainder is unknown. Clonal size and the V and J genes are those of that table, whereas D and trimming came from the DNA. This sample comprises about 220,000 clones, approximately 85% of them detected only once. Of the sample, about 5% is held by the ten largest clones.

At one collaborating source in Seattle, patients were enrolled during active infection and were followed longitudinally through the course of disease. Whole blood was collected in K2EDTA tubes by collaborating institutions according to the institutions' own protocols. For TCRbeta analysis, collaborators shipped samples in one of three forms: frozen whole blood, isolated PBMCs, or DNA extracted from either of those sample types. Recombination linked TRBV18 to TRBJ2-1, with 14 central nucleotides matching TRBD2. The receptor was isolated from a woman between 65 and 79 years old with COVID-19, enrolled during active disease. Sequencing used peripheral blood. The CDR3 protein sequence reads: CASSPPWTSGRLHEQFF. The nucleotides are TGTGCCAGCTCACCTCCATGGACTAGCGGGAGGCTCCATGAGCAGTTCTTC.